This passage covers 28 T cell receptor beta chains from one sample sequenced in a study of T cell repertoires in cytomegalovirus infection. These receptors have no known antigen. TCRdb redid the calling of the reads with MiXCR, one entry per CDR3 protein. The sample carries about 63,000 distinct CDR3 sequences, 20% to 25% recorded once. The source was CD8+ T cells from cultured PBMCs, collected from culture after CMV antigen stimulation. All receptors come from a human donor in good health (CMV status not recorded). Some clones in this sample may be carry-over from other donors' samples.

This chain uses TRBV12-3 or TRBV12-4 with TRBJ1-6, with no clear D. There are 15 residues in the CDR3. V was shortened by 0 bases and J by 10 bases, with 13 bases between the two germline ends. CDR3 sequence reads: CASSLARHGESPLHF. Here the CDR3 DNA reads TGTGCCAGCAGTTTAGCGAGACACGGGGAGTCACCCCTCCACTTT.

As regards this clonotype: The germline gene is not matched at one end of the junction; a read error may be the cause. The rearrangement joins TRBV20-1 to TRBJ2-7; TRBD1 agrees at 8 bases. Germline CDR1 DFQATT, CDR2 SNEGSKA (reference sequence). The CDR3 spans 13 residues. DNA of the CDR3: TGCAGCGCTAGAAGGACAGGGAACTACGAGCAGTACTTC. Translating it yields CSARRTGNYEQYF.

This clonotype was seen a few times. The DNA is left out, because the CDR3 cannot be placed on it with certainty; the CDR3 is given as TCRdb lists it. CDR3 in amino acids: CASSSAGTGGPVKNCFF. The chain uses TRBV12-3 or TRBV12-4 and TRBJ1-4; TRBD1 reflects the table's D call only, with no check against the DNA. The CDR3 is made up of 17 amino acids, end residues included.

The genes are TRBV4-3 and TRBJ2-7; 13 bases line up with TRBD2. Germline V lookup: CDR1 LGHNA, CDR2 YSLEER. The CDR3 has 15 residues. J gave up 6 bases and V 3 bases, and 5 bases lay outside the gene matches. CDR3 region: CASSQLGLAGLEQYF. CDR3 bases: TGCGCCAGCAGCCAGCTGGGACTAGCGGGGCTCGAGCAGTACTTC.

The chain uses TRBV2 and TRBJ2-7; 7 nucleotides align to TRBD1. CDR1 and CDR2 from the germline V gene are SNHLY and FYNNEI. This CDR3 is 12 amino acids long. With 8 bases clipped from V and 2 bases from J, the junction kept 3 bases outside the gene matches. The CDR3 nucleotides read TGTGCCAGCGTCGGACAGGCCTACGAGCAGTACTTC. It is translated as CASVGQAYEQYF.

This clonotype showed up many times. The rearrangement links TRBV12-3 or TRBV12-4 to TRBJ2-7; D unresolved. The CDR3 has 14 amino acids. The germline V and J ends were trimmed by 6 bases and 1 base, with 13 bases remaining between them. The CDR3 DNA follows: TGTGCCAGCAGCCTCGGTGGCAGATCCTACGAGCAGTACTTC. It codes for CASSLGGRSYEQYF.

V is TRBV6-1 and J is TRBJ2-7; D gene uncertain. Germline V gives CDR1 MNHNS, CDR2 SASEGT. Trimming removed 5 bases at V and 3 bases at J, with 8 bases between. This CDR3 comprises 12 residues. CDR3 bases: TGTGCCAGCAGTCACAACGGCTACGAGCAGTACTTC. Residues: CASSHNGYEQYF.

The chain joins TRBV12-5 to TRBJ1-5; D is unresolved. CDR1 and CDR2 (germline): LGHNT, FRNRAP. The CDR3 consists of 12 residues. V was shortened by 6 bases and J by 5 bases, with 8 bases between the two germline ends. The CDR3 reads CASGLIHQPQHF. CDR3 DNA: TGTGCTAGTGGACTCATTCATCAGCCCCAGCATTTT.

This clonotype was found a few times. The chain employs TRBV12-3 or TRBV12-4 and TRBJ1-2; D might be TRBD1 (5 bases). Trimming removed 6 bases at V and 3 bases at J, with 14 bases between. The CDR3 contains 14 residues. CDR3 bases: TGTGCCAGCAGACATATGGACACCTACTATGGCTACACCTTC. Translating it yields CASRHMDTYYGYTF.

DNA for the CDR3: TGTGCCAGCAGCTTACAGGGTAGCTACAATGAGCAGTTCTTC. It is translated as CASSLQGSYNEQFF. The genes are TRBV7-6 and TRBJ2-1; possibly TRBD1 for D (5 bases). Trimming left V 2 bases short and J 3 bases short, with 8 bases between. The V gene's germline CDR1 is SGHVS and CDR2 FNYEAQ. This CDR3 has 14 amino acids.

The V call is TRBV20-1, the J call TRBJ2-5; no definite D call. V was cut by 4 bases and J by 5 bases, with 8 bases left in between. Germline lookup yields CDR1 DFQATT and CDR2 SNEGSKA (reference sequence). The CDR3 has 11 amino acids. The CDR3 reads CSAKLGETQYF. The CDR3 coding sequence is TGCAGTGCTAAGTTAGGGGAGACCCAGTACTTC.

This clonotype was seen more than once but under ten times. This chain links TRBV4-3 with TRBJ1-2; 8 bases agree with TRBD1. Losses at the gene ends were 4 bases for V and 8 bases for J; bases not matched to a gene: 6. Looked up from germline, CDR1 is LGHNA and CDR2 is YSLEER. The CDR3 covers 13 residues. The CDR3 spells CASSPLTGEGYTF. Written as DNA, the CDR3 is TGCGCCAGCAGCCCGCTGACAGGGGAAGGCTACACCTTC.

The chain carries TRBV10-2 and TRBJ2-2, with 7 bases identical to TRBD2. The trim removed 10 bases at V and 0 bases at J, leaving 14 bases unmatched. Germline loops: CDR1 WSHSY, CDR2 SAAADI. The CDR3 spans 17 residues. As DNA, the CDR3 is TGCGCCACCTCCCTTAGCGGGTCAACCGCGAACACCGGGGAGCTGTTTTTT. It yields the protein CATSLSGSTANTGELFF.

The chain joins TRBV27 to TRBJ2-3, with a tentative D call TRBD2 (7 bases). This CDR3 comprises 15 residues. With 7 bases removed from V and 3 bases from J, the gap between germline ends came to 17 bases. CDR1 is MNHEY and CDR2 is SMNVEV in the germline V gene (reference sequence). The CDR3 nucleotides read TGTGCCAGCACCGCCGCGGGGGCTGGGACAGATACGCAGTATTTT. Translation: CASTAAGAGTDTQYF.

This clonotype was seen a handful of times. In nucleotides, the CDR3 is TGTGCCAGCAGCTTTAGAGACGCAGCCTACGAGCAGTACTTC. It specifies CASSFRDAAYEQYF. The J gene is TRBJ2-7, the V gene TRBV7-9, with D hard to call. CDR3 size: 14 residues. V lost 3 bases to trimming and J lost 2 bases, with 11 bases between them. CDR1 SEHNR and CDR2 FQNEAQ come from the germline V gene (reference sequence).

The chain carries TRBV11-2 and TRBJ1-1; weak D call: TRBD1 (5 bases). Germline assignment: CDR1 SGHAT and CDR2 FQNNGV. V was trimmed by 5 bases and J by 7 bases, leaving 17 bases between them. CDR3 length: 14 amino acids. CDR3 region: CASSRTRNHNEAFF. The CDR3 bases are TGTGCCAGCAGCCGGACACGGAATCATAATGAAGCTTTCTTT.

V gene TRBV27 combines with J gene TRBJ1-1; D call uncertain. Germline V CDR1 and CDR2: MNHEY, SMNVEV (reference sequence). V lost 4 bases, J lost 3 bases, and 9 bases lay in between. CDR3 size: 13 residues. This chain's CDR3 is CASSSGRHTEAFF. The CDR3 nucleotides are TGTGCCAGCAGTTCCGGGAGACACACTGAAGCTTTCTTT.

The V and J genes are TRBV7-9 and TRBJ1-1; D might be TRBD1 (6 bases). This CDR3 comprises 13 residues. Germline V gene lookup returns CDR1 SEHNR and CDR2 FQNEAQ (reference sequence). Trimming took 10 bases from V and 3 from J, leaving 15 bases between them. The CDR3 sequence is CATHQGTHTEAFF. CDR3 DNA sequence: TGTGCCACCCACCAGGGGACCCACACTGAAGCTTTCTTT.

This clonotype was counted between two and nine times. The rearrangement uses TRBV11-3 and TRBJ2-7; 8 positions agree with TRBD1. V lost 5 bases, J lost 1 base, and 7 bases stayed unmatched. Germline CDR1 is SGHNT and CDR2 is YENEEA. The CDR3 runs to 15 residues. The CDR3 nucleotides are TGTGCCAGCAGCACCGGACAGGGCAATTCCTACGAGCAGTACTTC. This translates into CASSTGQGNSYEQYF.

This clonotype was seen more than once but under ten times. The V and J genes are TRBV12-3 or TRBV12-4 and TRBJ1-1; D might be TRBD1 (6 bases). V dropped 5 bases and J dropped 2 bases, with 12 bases sitting between them. The CDR3 totals 14 residues. The CDR3 nucleotides are TGTGCCAGCAGTATACGACAGGTCAACACTGAAGCTTTCTTT. It encodes CASSIRQVNTEAFF.

This clonotype was picked up a small number of times. The chain joins TRBV2 to TRBJ2-7; D is unclear. Trimming took 7 bases from V and 6 from J, leaving 4 bases between them. From germline, CDR1 is SNHLY and CDR2 FYNNEI. The CDR3 length is 9 residues. CDR3 DNA: TGTGCCAGCAAGATCGAGCAGTACTTC. As protein: CASKIEQYF.

The chain uses TRBV2 and TRBJ2-7, with D possibly matching TRBD1 (6 bases). V shed 4 bases and J shed 7 bases, with 8 bases lying between them. Germline assignment: CDR1 SNHLY and CDR2 FYNNEI. This CDR3 has 11 residues. This CDR3 is CASSGTEEQYF. CDR3 bases: TGTGCCAGCAGTGGGACAGAAGAGCAGTACTTC.

This clonotype appeared a few times. V is TRBV7-6 and J is TRBJ1-1; no clear D gene. CDR1 is SGHVS, CDR2 FNYEAQ, per germline. The germline V and J ends were trimmed by 5 bases and 6 bases, with 10 bases remaining between them. This CDR3 has 12 amino acids. CDR3 coding DNA: TGTGCCAGCAGCCTAGGGAGTTCTGAAGCTTTCTTT. It yields the protein CASSLGSSEAFF.

This clonotype has just a few counts. The chain carries TRBV6-8 and TRBJ2-1; TRBD1 agrees at 9 bases. Germline-derived CDR1 and CDR2 are MNHGY and SAAAGT. V lost 5 bases to trimming and J lost 1 base; unmatched junction nucleotides: 3. The CDR3 covers 15 residues. DNA of the CDR3: TGTGCCAGCAGTAGACAGGGGGATTCCTACAATGAGCAGTTCTTC. It encodes CASSRQGDSYNEQFF.

This clonotype occurred many times. This chain links TRBV7-2 with TRBJ2-7, with TRBD2 matching 11 bases. CDR1 is SGHTA, CDR2 FQGNSA, per germline. This CDR3 comprises 15 residues. V dropped 2 bases and J dropped 3; count of bases not matched to a gene: 3. The CDR3 nucleotides read TGTGCCAGCAGCTTATTGGGGACTAGCGGCTACGAGCAGTACTTC. Its translation: CASSLLGTSGYEQYF. The whole variable domain, filled in from reference TRBV7-2 and TRBJ2-7, reads GAGVSQSPSNKVTEKGKDVELRCDPISGHTALYWYRQSLGQGLEFLIYFQGNSAPDKSGLPSDRFSAERTGGSVSTLTIQRTQQEDSAVYLCASSLLGTSGYEQYFGPGTRLTVT.

This chain connects TRBV13 to TRBJ1-1; weak D call: TRBD1 (5 bases). The V gene's germline CDR1 is PRHDT and CDR2 FYEKMQ (reference sequence). V lost 0 bases and J lost 2, with 10 bases in between. This CDR3 spans 15 amino acids. This CDR3 is CASSLGRGFNTEAFF. CDR3 DNA: TGTGCCAGCAGCTTAGGACGGGGGTTTAACACTGAAGCTTTCTTT. Filled out from reference TRBV13 and TRBJ1-1, the complete variable domain reads AAGVIQSPRHLIKEKRETATLKCYPIPRHDTVYWYQQGPGQDPQFLISFYEKMQSDKGSIPDRFSAQQFSDYHSELNMSSLELGDSALYFCASSLGRGFNTEAFFGQGTRLTVV.

This chain links TRBV4-3 with TRBJ2-5; D remains unclear. Germline loops: CDR1 LGHNA, CDR2 YSLEER. V was shortened by 0 bases and J by 5 bases, with 10 bases between the two germline ends. The CDR3 extends over 14 amino acids. The CDR3 region has the DNA TGCGCCAGCAGCCAAGATCGGCTGGGGGAGACCCAGTACTTC. It encodes CASSQDRLGETQYF.

This clonotype has a handful of counts. V usage is TRBV15 and J usage is TRBJ2-3, with 8 bases lining up with TRBD2. V shed 5 bases, J shed 3 bases, and the junction held 7 bases outside the gene matches. This CDR3 has 15 residues. Germline CDR1 and CDR2: LNHNV and YYDKDF (reference sequence). CDR3 DNA: TGTGCCACCAGCCCTGGGCGGGGGGTTACAGATACGCAGTATTTT. Translation: CATSPGRGVTDTQYF.